This is a list of T cell receptor beta chains from one sample in a study of blood T cell repertoires in COVID-19. The assay was immunoSEQ multiplex PCR, and TCRdb's table has in-frame clones only and misses some. The sample shows some 87,000 clones, around three quarters of them seen only once. Sequenced material: peripheral blood. The receptors were gathered from an elderly woman with active or convalescent COVID-19. CDR3s include the opening cysteine and the closing phenylalanine or tryptophan. D genes are given only for firm matches. Expanded clones are given a class, and other clones once, few, many or no size at all.

V	D	size	J	CDR3	DNA
TRBV5-1	TRBD1	few	TRBJ1-2	CASSLNPGQSYGYTF	TGCGCCAGCAGCTTGAATCCGGGACAGTCCTATGGCTACACCTTC
TRBV6-2/TRBV6-3	TRBD2	-	TRBJ2-5	CASTPWGGNQETQYF	TGTGCCAGCACCCCCTGGGGGGGGAACCAAGAGACCCAGTACTTC
TRBV9	-	few	TRBJ1-1	CASSVTVNTEAFF	TGTGCCAGCAGCGTAACAGTGAACACTGAAGCTTTCTTT
TRBV10-1	TRBD1	-	TRBJ1-5	CASRGDRSGQPQHF	TGCGCCAGCAGGGGGGACAGGTCAGGTCAGCCCCAGCATTTT
TRBV5-4	TRBD1	-	TRBJ2-3	CASSLEGGHTDTQYF	TGTGCCAGCAGCTTGGAAGGGGGCCACACAGATACGCAGTATTTT
TRBV29-1	-	-	TRBJ1-1	CSVHKGGHTEAFF	TGCAGCGTCCACAAGGGGGGGCACACTGAAGCTTTCTTT
TRBV19	-	-	TRBJ1-6	CASSIMGQGGSPLHF	TGTGCCAGTAGTATAATGGGGCAGGGAGGATCACCCCTCCACTTT
TRBV9	TRBD1	few	TRBJ2-3	CASSASPNAGGDTQYF	TGTGCCAGCAGCGCCTCCCCCAACGCAGGGGGCGATACGCAGTATTTT
TRBV7-3	TRBD2	-	TRBJ2-3	CASSLMHLAESTDTQYF	TGTGCCAGCAGCTTAATGCATCTAGCGGAAAGCACAGATACGCAGTATTTT
TRBV28	-	-	TRBJ2-3	CASSGGTADTDTQYF	TGTGCCAGCAGTGGAGGGACCGCGGACACAGATACGCAGTATTTT
TRBV7-8	-	-	TRBJ2-3	CASSLVTGSSTDTQYF	TGTGCCAGCAGCTTAGTTACAGGCTCTAGCACAGATACGCAGTATTTT
TRBV18	-	-	TRBJ2-2	CASSPHRDPTGELFF	TGTGCCAGCTCACCTCACCGGGATCCGACCGGGGAGCTGTTTTTT
TRBV5-6	-	-	TRBJ1-2	CASSFRSVRDYTF	TGTGCCAGCAGCTTCCGGTCGGTACGGGATTACACCTTC
TRBV6-2/TRBV6-3	-	few	TRBJ2-6	CASSYSGGGANVLTF	TGTGCCAGCAGTTACTCGGGAGGTGGGGCCAACGTCCTGACTTTC
TRBV6-6	TRBD1	-	TRBJ2-2	CASSYRDRANTGELFF	TGTGCCAGCAGTTACAGAGACAGGGCGAACACCGGGGAGCTGTTTTTT
TRBV18	TRBD1	-	TRBJ1-5	CASSPGDRVSAYNQPQHF	TGTGCCAGCTCACCAGGGGACAGGGTATCGGCTTACAATCAGCCCCAGCATTTT
TRBV20-1	-	once	TRBJ2-5	CSGGGQETQYF	TGCAGCGGGGGTGGACAAGAGACCCAGTACTTC
TRBV30	TRBD1	-	TRBJ2-5	CAWDRGQETQYF	TGTGCCTGGGACAGGGGACAAGAGACCCAGTACTTC
TRBV3-1/TRBV3-2	-	-	TRBJ1-2	CASSQASGLGYTF	TGTGCCAGCAGCCAAGCCTCCGGGTTGGGCTACACCTTC
TRBV6-6	-	few	TRBJ1-5	CASGEPYSNQPQHF	TGTGCCTCCGGGGAGCCATATAGCAATCAGCCCCAGCATTTT
TRBV11-2	TRBD2	-	TRBJ2-3	CASSHPRTSGGIHTDTQYF	TGTGCCAGCAGCCACCCGAGGACTAGCGGGGGTATTCACACAGATACGCAGTATTTT
TRBV6-6	TRBD2	-	TRBJ2-7	CASSYLAGGNEQYF	TGTGCCAGCAGTTACCTAGCGGGGGGGAACGAGCAGTACTTC
TRBV5-1	TRBD1	few	TRBJ1-6	CASRWDRGNSPLHF	TGCGCCAGCAGGTGGGACAGGGGGAATTCACCCCTCCACTTT